The 20 T cell receptor beta chains below were found in one sample sequenced in a study of control samples from healthy donors and cancer patients. Here immunoSEQ multiplex PCR was the method, and the copy in TCRdb shows in-frame clones only, minus some. The sample consists of just over 150,000 clones, 85% to 90% of them appearing once. The sequenced sample consisted of blood. Receptor source: a man aged 25 to 40 in good health.

The CDR3, as DNA: TGTGCCAGTAGGCGAGGTGGAGGGACCGGGGAGCTGTTTTTT. Its translation is CASRRGGGTGELFF. The chain joins TRBV19 to TRBJ2-2; D might be TRBD2 (6 bases). With 6 bases removed from V and 5 bases from J, the gap between germline ends came to 13 bases. Germline V CDR1 and CDR2: LNHDA, SQIVND (reference sequence). The CDR3 consists of 14 residues.

This clone has only one observation. The chain employs TRBV5-1 and TRBJ2-5, with a possible D match to TRBD1 (6 bases). The V and J ends lost 5 bases and 5 bases respectively, with 19 bases between them. The CDR3 totals 15 residues. CDR1 SGHRS and CDR2 YFSETQ come from the germline V gene. CDR3 loop: CASRPGTPRTETQYF. For the CDR3, the DNA is TGCGCCAGCAGACCGGGGACACCCCGGACGGAGACCCAGTACTTC.

The chain uses TRBV3-1 (or the pseudogene TRBV3-2) and TRBJ1-3; 8 bases are a match to TRBD1. Germline assignment: CDR1 LGHDT and CDR2 YNNKEL (reference sequence). The V gene end was trimmed by 1 base and the J gene end by 4 bases; junction bases not matched to a gene: 6. CDR3 length: 16 residues. In DNA, the CDR3 is TGTGCCAGCAGCCAAGCATCAGGGGGCAGAGGAAACACCATATATTTT. It specifies CASSQASGGRGNTIYF.

The rearrangement joins TRBV6-6 to TRBJ1-5, with D possibly matching TRBD1 (5 bases). V lost 7 bases, J lost 0 bases, and 13 bases lay in between. Germline V gene lookup returns CDR1 MNHNY and CDR2 SVGAGI (reference sequence). CDR3 length: 15 residues. In nucleotides, the CDR3 is TGTGCCAGCACCATCGACGGGGGTAGCAATCAGCCCCAGCATTTT. This sequence encodes CASTIDGGSNQPQHF.

The chain combines TRBV13 with TRBJ2-7; D may be TRBD1 or TRBD2 (6 bases each). V was shortened by 2 bases and J by 2 bases, with 10 bases between the two germline ends. CDR3 size: 14 residues. Germline CDR1 PRHDT, CDR2 FYEKMQ (reference sequence). CDR3 bases: TGTGCCAGCAGCTTATCGGGGGCGACCTACGAGCAGTACTTC. Its translation is CASSLSGATYEQYF.

The chain recombines TRBV6-5 with TRBJ2-5; D gene unclear. CDR3 length: 11 residues. V lost 7 bases to trimming and J lost 5 bases, with 8 bases between them. Germline CDR1 is MNHEY and CDR2 is SVGAGI. The DNA for the CDR3 is TGTGCCAGCACCTACGGGGAGACCCAGTACTTC. This translates into CASTYGETQYF.

The chain employs TRBV7-9 and TRBJ2-7; D possibly uses TRBD1 or TRBD2 (5 bases each). Germline assignment: CDR1 SEHNR and CDR2 FQNEAQ (reference sequence). The germline V and J ends were trimmed by 1 base and 3 bases, with 10 bases remaining between them. The CDR3 is 14 amino acids. This chain's CDR3 is CASSLGGTNYEQYF. CDR3 bases: TGTGCCAGCAGCTTAGGGGGGACCAACTACGAGCAGTACTTC.

This clone was detected once. This chain uses TRBV7-6 with TRBJ2-5; D is perhaps TRBD1 (6 bases). CDR1 and CDR2 (germline): SGHVS, FNYEAQ. Trimming removed 4 bases from V and 7 bases from J, with 28 bases in between. The CDR3 contains 18 residues. The DNA for the CDR3 is TGTGCCAGCAGCTCCTTCCTAGTGGGACACTCGAATGCTGGGACCCAGTACTTC. It translates to CASSSFLVGHSNAGTQYF.

The V and J genes are TRBV7-2 and TRBJ2-1; tentative D call: TRBD2 (5 bases). The V gene lost 5 bases and the J gene lost 8 bases, with 22 bases spanning the gap. This CDR3 spans 16 amino acids. CDR1 SGHTA and CDR2 FQGNSA come from the germline V gene. The CDR3 DNA sequence: TGTGCCAGCAGCATAATTGGGTGGGAGTTGGTCGATGAGCAGTTCTTC. The encoded protein is CASSIIGWELVDEQFF.

This clone came up a few times. The rearrangement uses TRBV6-6 and TRBJ2-7; 9 bases agree with TRBD1. Germline CDR1 reads MNHNY; CDR2 reads SVGAGI (reference sequence). V lost 5 bases, J lost 5 bases, and 16 bases stayed unmatched. The CDR3 extends over 17 amino acids. The CDR3 DNA follows: TGTGCCAGCAGTCGCAATTCGCCCGGGACAGGGATTAACGAGCAGTACTTC. Translation: CASSRNSPGTGINEQYF.

The rearrangement uses TRBV15 and TRBJ2-5; no definite D call. The CDR3 length is 13 residues. V lost 0 bases and J lost 7, with 9 bases in between. The germline V gene encodes CDR1 LNHNV and CDR2 YYDKDF (reference sequence). The CDR3 loop is CATSREAGRTQYF. CDR3 DNA sequence: TGTGCCACCAGCAGAGAAGCCGGAAGGACCCAGTACTTC.

This chain connects TRBV5-1 to TRBJ1-2; 8 nucleotides match TRBD1. The CDR3 contains 14 residues. The ends lost 0 bases at V and 5 bases at J; junction bases unmatched: 3. Germline V lookup: CDR1 SGHRS, CDR2 YFSETQ. CDR3 loop: CASSLGRTGYGYTF. The CDR3 bases are TGCGCCAGCAGCTTGGGTAGGACAGGGTATGGCTACACCTTC.

This sequence joins TRBV19 and TRBJ1-4; no clear D. V dropped 8 bases and J dropped 7 bases, with 14 bases sitting between them. CDR1 LNHDA and CDR2 SQIVND come from the germline V gene (reference sequence). The CDR3 consists of 13 residues. The CDR3 loop reads CASSRVLGEKLFF. CDR3 DNA: TGTGCCAGTTCACGTGTACTGGGTGAAAAACTGTTTTTT.

The V and J genes are TRBV7-6 and TRBJ1-1; D uncertain. The germline CDR1 and CDR2 sequences are SGHVS and FNYEAQ. V was shortened by 4 bases and J by 0 bases, with 15 bases between the two germline ends. CDR3 length: 16 residues. DNA of the CDR3: TGTGCCAGCAGCTATTCTTCGACTACGGTGAACACTGAAGCTTTCTTT. Translating it yields CASSYSSTTVNTEAFF.

The rearrangement joins TRBV18 to TRBJ1-5; D remains unclear. The CDR3 is 12 amino acids. The V gene lost 2 bases and the J gene lost 7 bases, with 6 bases spanning the gap. Germline lookup yields CDR1 KGHSH and CDR2 LQKENI. The CDR3 coding sequence is TGTGCCAGCTCACCAGGGAGGCAGCCCCAGCATTTT. Amino acids: CASSPGRQPQHF.

The rearrangement uses TRBV5-4 and TRBJ2-2, with 7 nucleotides matching TRBD1. Trimming removed 3 bases from V and 6 bases from J; junction bases left unmatched: 5. The CDR3 is 14 residues long. Germline V gives CDR1 SGHNT, CDR2 YYREEE (reference sequence). In DNA form, the CDR3 reads TGTGCCAGCAGCTCCCAGACAGGGTCCGGGGAGCTGTTTTTT. Translating it yields CASSSQTGSGELFF.

The count of this clone is one. The CDR3 loop reads CASSSLGTGWYNEQFF. Written as DNA, the CDR3 is TGTGCCAGCAGCTCTCTCGGAACGGGTTGGTACAATGAGCAGTTCTTC. This rearrangement joins TRBV9 to TRBJ2-1; D call uncertain. Per the germline V gene, CDR1 is SGDLS and CDR2 is YYNGEE. The length of the CDR3 is 16 residues. The V end lost 4 bases, the J end lost 4 bases, and 18 bases lay between the germline ends.

The chain uses TRBV4-1 and TRBJ1-1; no definite D call. Germline loops: CDR1 MGHRA, CDR2 YSYEKL. Trimming removed 0 bases at V and 10 bases at J, with 12 bases between. The CDR3 extends over 13 amino acids. This CDR3 is CASSQDAEVAAFF. DNA for the CDR3: TGCGCCAGCAGCCAAGACGCTGAAGTAGCAGCTTTCTTT.

The rearrangement links TRBV11-2 to TRBJ2-1; weak D call: TRBD1 (5 bases). The CDR3 runs 14 residues. Trimming took off 1 base at V and 9 bases at J, with 13 bases between the two ends. Germline V gene lookup returns CDR1 SGHAT and CDR2 FQNNGV. The CDR3 loop is CASSLAREGSEQFF. The CDR3 coding sequence is TGTGCCAGCAGCTTAGCCAGGGAAGGCAGTGAGCAGTTCTTC.

The CDR3 DNA follows: TGTGCCAGCACTTTGACAGGGACTTTGGGTGAAGCTTTCTTT. Translating it yields CASTLTGTLGEAFF. This chain links TRBV6-5 with TRBJ1-1; 7 positions match TRBD1. V shed 7 bases, J shed 7 bases, and the junction held 12 bases outside the gene matches. The CDR3 has 14 residues. Germline CDR1 and CDR2: MNHEY and SVGAGI.